The 32 T cell receptor beta chains below all came from one sample that was sequenced in a study of cytomegalovirus exposure and HLA in healthy donors. The PCR had 60 Vbeta and 13 Jbeta primers. Sequencing used immunoSEQ multiplex PCR; TCRdb keeps in-frame clones, though not all of them. The sample has nearly 200,000 clones; more than 60% are singletons. Sequencing was done on a sample of PBMCs. These receptor sequences come from a young woman in good health and CMV-seropositive.

This sequence joins TRBV6-5 and TRBJ2-5; 9 bases fit TRBD2. Germline V gene data show CDR1 as MNHEY and CDR2 as SVGAGI. V shed 0 bases and J 5 bases; nucleotides not matched to a gene: 4. This CDR3 has 15 amino acids. The chain's CDR3 is CASSYSSGSWETQYF. CDR3 nucleotide sequence: TGTGCCAGCAGTTACTCTAGCGGGAGCTGGGAGACCCAGTACTTC.

This clone was counted only a few times. The gene calls are TRBV7-3 and TRBJ1-1, with D unresolved. This CDR3 comprises 13 residues. Trimming shortened V by 1 base and J by 11 bases, and 14 bases separated the two germline ends. Germline CDR1 reads SGHTA; CDR2 reads FQGTGA. DNA of the CDR3: TGTGCCAGCAGCTTAAATGGCGCTAGCTCGGCTTTCTTT. Its translation is CASSLNGASSAFF.

This clone was seen a handful of times. The chain carries TRBV5-6 and TRBJ1-1; TRBD1 agrees at 9 bases. Unmatched junction bases numbered 10, after V lost 3 bases and J lost 4 bases. CDR1 SGHDT and CDR2 YYEEEE come from the germline V gene. CDR3 size: 16 residues. The DNA for the CDR3 is TGTGCCAGCAGCTATGGGACAGGGCAGGCAGGCACTGAAGCTTTCTTT. It is translated as CASSYGTGQAGTEAFF.

The rearrangement uses TRBV5-1 and TRBJ1-2; 9 bases align to TRBD1. J lost 8 bases, V lost 0 bases, and 8 bases had no gene match. Germline loops: CDR1 SGHRS, CDR2 YFSETQ. The CDR3 loop spans 15 amino acids. CDR3 sequence: CASSLETGGTGGYTF. The CDR3 coding sequence is TGCGCCAGCAGCTTGGAAACAGGGGGCACAGGAGGCTACACCTTC.

A note on this clone: One end of the junction varies from germline; a read error may be responsible. The V and J genes are TRBV5-1 and TRBJ2-5, with a weak D call TRBD1 (6 bases). CDR3 length: 19 residues. In germline, CDR1 is SGHRS, CDR2 YFSETQ. Here the CDR3 DNA reads TGCGCCAGCAGCTTGGTCGGTTCGGTATTCAGGGGTGGCGGAGAGGCCCAGTACTTC. Its translation: CASSLVGSVFRGGGEAQYF.

Only a few counts were recorded for this clone. V and J are TRBV6-5 and TRBJ1-4, with 9 bases that match TRBD1. The length of the CDR3 is 15 residues. With V trimmed by 5 bases and J by 8 bases, 9 bases remained unmatched. From germline, CDR1 is MNHEY and CDR2 SVGAGI. In DNA, the CDR3 is TGTGCCAGCAGTCGTTCGGGGACAGGGAAAGAAAAACTGTTTTTT. This translates into CASSRSGTGKEKLFF.

The chain links TRBV4-2 to TRBJ2-2; no clear D. Trimming removed 4 bases from V and 0 bases from J, with 12 bases in between. The CDR3 loop spans 16 amino acids. Germline CDR1 and CDR2: LGHNA and YNFKEQ. CDR3 nucleotides: TGTGCCAGCAGCCGACTGAATAGCCCGAACACCGGGGAGCTGTTTTTT. It specifies CASSRLNSPNTGELFF.

The chain employs TRBV5-8 and TRBJ1-3, with no clear D. The germline CDR1 and CDR2 sequences are SGHTS and YDEGEE. Deletions cut 2 bases from V and 4 bases from J, with 7 bases between. CDR3 length equals 13 residues. CDR3 loop: CASSFRNGNTIYF. The CDR3 region has the DNA TGTGCCAGCAGCTTCAGGAACGGAAACACCATATATTTT.

This clone was found a few times. Other DNA sequences within the sample encode an identical CDR3. The V gene is TRBV2, the J gene TRBJ1-3; TRBD1 matches at 7 bases. This CDR3 spans 14 amino acids. From germline, CDR1 is SNHLY and CDR2 FYNNEI. Unmatched junction bases numbered 5, after V lost 5 bases and J lost 4 bases. The CDR3 loop reads CASSRTGVGNTIYF. The CDR3 DNA follows: TGTGCCAGCAGTCGCACAGGGGTCGGAAACACCATATATTTT.

This clone was seen only a few times. This rearrangement joins TRBV5-8 to TRBJ2-1; the match to TRBD2 covers 8 bases. The V gene's germline CDR1 is SGHTS and CDR2 YDEGEE. V lost 2 bases, J lost 10 bases, and 14 bases stayed unmatched. The CDR3 is 16 residues long. CDR3 bases: TGTGCCAGCAGCTTTCCGGGACTAGGGAAAAGGAAAGAGCAGTTCTTC. Translating gives CASSFPGLGKRKEQFF. Using reference TRBV5-8 and TRBJ2-1 for the parts outside the CDR3, the full variable domain is EAGVTQSPTHLIKTRGQQATLRCSPISGHTSVYWYQQALGLGLQFLLWYDEGEERNRGNFPPRFSGRQFPNYSSELNVNALELEDSALYLCASSFPGLGKRKEQFFGPGTRLTVL.

This chain uses TRBV11-2 with TRBJ1-1; D possibly corresponds to TRBD1 (5 bases). The germline V gene has CDR1 SGHAT and CDR2 FQNNGV. V was shortened by 5 bases and J by 4 bases, with 8 bases between the two germline ends. This CDR3 comprises 12 residues. CDR3: CASSPQGTEAFF. CDR3 nucleotide sequence: TGTGCCAGCAGCCCCCAGGGCACTGAAGCTTTCTTT.

The chain has TRBV7-2 and TRBJ2-1; 7 bases fit TRBD1. This CDR3 comprises 14 residues. Germline V gives CDR1 SGHTA, CDR2 FQGNSA. J was trimmed by 7 bases and V by 2 bases; bases with no gene match: 5. The CDR3 bases are TGTGCCAGCAGCTTATTGACAGGGAGAAATGAGCAGTTCTTC. This sequence encodes CASSLLTGRNEQFF. The whole variable domain, remainder taken from reference TRBV7-2 and TRBJ2-1, is GAGVSQSPSNKVTEKGKDVELRCDPISGHTALYWYRQSLGQGLEFLIYFQGNSAPDKSGLPSDRFSAERTGGSVSTLTIQRTQQEDSAVYLCASSLLTGRNEQFFGPGTRLTVL.

This sequence joins TRBV4-2 and TRBJ1-2; a possible D gene is TRBD1 (5 bases). This CDR3 is 17 amino acids long. Germline V gene data show CDR1 as LGHNA and CDR2 as YNFKEQ. Trimming took off 0 bases at V and 3 bases at J, with 17 bases between the two ends. The DNA of the CDR3 is TGTGCCAGCAGCCAAGAGATCGCCGGGGGAGTCTACTATGGCTACACCTTC. Translating it yields CASSQEIAGGVYYGYTF.

To note about this clone: Germline is not matched at one junction end, which may reflect a read error. As DNA, the CDR3 is TGTGCTAGCAGCCTCTTGACAGGGCCAGGGACCCAGTACTTC. It specifies CASSLLTGPGTQYF. The chain links TRBV7-7 to TRBJ2-5, with 7 bases lining up with TRBD1. The CDR3 sequence is 14 residues long. Germline CDR1 is SSHAT and CDR2 is FNYEAQ (reference sequence).

This clone has just one count. The V and J genes are TRBV6-6 and TRBJ1-1, with D unresolved. V dropped 5 bases and J dropped 3 bases, with 19 bases sitting between them. Looked up from germline, CDR1 is MNHNY and CDR2 is SVGAGI (reference sequence). The CDR3 sequence is 16 residues long. CDR3 amino acids: CASSPQGPPGDTEAFF. The CDR3 coding sequence is TGTGCCAGCAGTCCCCAAGGTCCCCCCGGGGACACTGAAGCTTTCTTT.

This clone has only a few counts. The chain couples TRBV6-6 to TRBJ1-1; no reliable D call. CDR1 is MNHNY and CDR2 is SVGAGI in the germline V gene (reference sequence). The CDR3 runs 12 residues. V gave up 6 bases and J gave up 3 bases, with 8 bases separating them. The CDR3 loop reads CASRRAYTEAFF. CDR3 nucleotide sequence: TGTGCCAGCAGGAGGGCCTACACTGAAGCTTTCTTT.

The rearrangement links TRBV2 to TRBJ2-7, with 8 bases aligning to TRBD2. The V and J ends lost 0 bases and 5 bases, in that order; junction bases with no gene match: 15. The CDR3 sequence is 18 residues long. Germline V gene lookup returns CDR1 SNHLY and CDR2 FYNNEI. The CDR3 coding sequence is TGTGCCAGCAGTGAAGCATCTCCCTCTTCGGCGGGAGGCCACGAGCAGTACTTC. It yields the protein CASSEASPSSAGGHEQYF.

This chain links TRBV15 with TRBJ2-2, with 9 bases identical to TRBD1. Germline loops: CDR1 LNHNV, CDR2 YYDKDF (reference sequence). V shed 0 bases and J 3 bases; nucleotides not matched to a gene: 8. CDR3 length: 18 amino acids. The CDR3 DNA reads as TGTGCCACCAGCAGAGATCTAGGGTACAGGGGGCACACCGGGGAGCTGTTTTTT. The encoded protein is CATSRDLGYRGHTGELFF.

This chain uses TRBV5-4 with TRBJ2-5; 7 bases fit TRBD1. Per the germline V gene, CDR1 is SGHNT and CDR2 is YYREEE (reference sequence). The CDR3 has 13 residues. The J segment lost 4 bases and the V segment lost 4 bases, leaving 4 bases of the junction unmatched. CDR3 nucleotides: TGTGCCAGCAGCCCCACAGGGGCAGAGACCCAGTACTTC. It specifies CASSPTGAETQYF.

This chain uses TRBV7-2 with TRBJ2-3; TRBD2 aligns across 9 bases. CDR1 is SGHTA, CDR2 FQGNSA, per germline. The CDR3 extends over 16 amino acids. V dropped 6 bases and J dropped 5; count of bases not matched to a gene: 12. CDR3 protein: CASRIQGGGAGDTQYF. CDR3 DNA: TGTGCCAGCAGAATCCAGGGCGGGGGGGCCGGAGATACGCAGTATTTT.

The chain uses TRBV2 and TRBJ2-7, with D perhaps TRBD2 (6 bases). Trimming stripped 5 bases from V and 0 bases from J, with 20 bases between. The CDR3 spans 17 residues. The V gene's germline CDR1 is SNHLY and CDR2 FYNNEI. The CDR3 sequence is CASSTREVAASSYEQYF. The CDR3 DNA reads TGTGCCAGCAGTACCAGGGAGGTGGCGGCCAGCTCCTACGAGCAGTACTTC.

In its sample, this clone was seen a few times. V usage is TRBV29-1 and J usage is TRBJ2-1, with 7 positions matching TRBD2. V was clipped by 6 bases and J by 7 bases; unmatched bases: 9. The CDR3 totals 13 residues. Germline-derived CDR1 and CDR2 are SQVTM and ANQGSEA. The CDR3 here is CSVWGGTGNEQFF. The CDR3, as DNA: TGCAGCGTATGGGGGGGAACGGGAAATGAGCAGTTCTTC.

The V call is TRBV4-1, the J call TRBJ2-5; 8 nucleotides agree with TRBD2. Trimming removed 0 bases from V and 2 bases from J; junction bases left unmatched: 14. Germline assignment: CDR1 MGHRA and CDR2 YSYEKL. The CDR3 runs 19 residues. CDR3 sequence (DNA): TGCGCCAGCAGCCAAGATGGGTGGGATGGCGGGGGGCCTCAAGAGACCCAGTACTTC. Translation gives CASSQDGWDGGGPQETQYF.

V and J are TRBV5-4 and TRBJ2-4; the match to TRBD1 covers 10 bases. Germline assignment: CDR1 SGHNT and CDR2 YYREEE (reference sequence). The CDR3 has 17 amino acids. J was trimmed by 5 bases and V by 5 bases; bases with no gene match: 13. The CDR3 DNA sequence: TGTGCCAGCAGAAGGGGGACAGGGGCCACGGAACAAAACATTCAGTACTTC. Translating it yields CASRRGTGATEQNIQYF.

The chain is built from TRBV19 and TRBJ1-5; weak D call: TRBD1 (5 bases). Between the trimmed V and J ends, which lost 3 bases and 2 bases, there was a span of 11 bases. Per germline, CDR1 LNHDA and CDR2 SQIVND (reference sequence). The CDR3 sequence is 15 residues long. CDR3 sequence reads: CASSIGGWGNQPQHF. The CDR3 nucleotides are TGTGCCAGTAGTATCGGGGGTTGGGGCAATCAGCCCCAGCATTTT.

The chain couples TRBV5-1 to TRBJ1-6, with TRBD1 matching 10 bases. CDR3 length: 15 residues. V was clipped by 4 bases and J by 7 bases; unmatched bases: 5. Germline V CDR1 and CDR2: SGHRS, YFSETQ. Written as DNA, the CDR3 is TGCGCCAGCAGCCCAGGGACAGGGGCGAATTCACCCCTCCACTTT. It yields the protein CASSPGTGANSPLHF.

The chain carries TRBV28 and TRBJ1-2; a possible D gene is TRBD1 (5 bases). This CDR3 is 14 amino acids long. V lost 2 bases, J lost 8 bases, and 15 bases lay in between. The germline V gene has CDR1 MDHEN and CDR2 SYDVKM. The CDR3: CASSLTGDLGGYTF. The CDR3 region has the DNA TGTGCCAGCAGTTTAACAGGCGACTTGGGGGGCTACACCTTC.

The chain employs TRBV18 and TRBJ1-4, with D perhaps TRBD1 (5 bases). Germline CDR1 is KGHSH and CDR2 is LQKENI. The V end was cut by 4 bases, the J end by 3 bases, with 9 bases between. The CDR3 is made up of 14 amino acids. CDR3 coding DNA: TGTGCCAGCTCACAGGGGTCGGCTAATGAAAAACTGTTTTTT. Amino acids: CASSQGSANEKLFF.

This sequence joins TRBV9 and TRBJ2-3; a possible D gene is TRBD2 (5 bases). The CDR3 has 17 residues. The germline gives CDR1 SGDLS, CDR2 YYNGEE. Trimming took off 4 bases at V and 1 base at J, with 19 bases between the two ends. In DNA, the CDR3 is TGTGCCAGCAGCCCTGCCCCCAGCGGTTCGGGCACAGATACGCAGTATTTT. This codes for CASSPAPSGSGTDTQYF.

About this clone: The junction and the germline gene differ at one end; a read error may be behind it. Additional DNA sequences in this sample encode the identical CDR3. The rearrangement joins TRBV6-5 to TRBJ1-2; TRBD1 matches at 7 bases. Germline CDR1 MNHEY, CDR2 SVGAGI. The CDR3 is 14 amino acids. The CDR3 reads CASSSSTGRRGYTF. In DNA, the CDR3 is TGTGCCAGCAGTTCCTCGACAGGGCGTAGGGGCTACACCTTT.

The chain couples TRBV28 to TRBJ2-7, with 9 positions matching TRBD1. The ends lost 5 bases at V and 4 bases at J; junction bases unmatched: 9. Germline values: CDR1 MDHEN, CDR2 SYDVKM. This CDR3 region has 15 residues. CDR3 nucleotides: TGTGCCAGCAGTGCCTCCTCCGGGACAGGGTACGAGCAGTACTTC. Protein sequence: CASSASSGTGYEQYF.

V usage is TRBV10-3 and J usage is TRBJ2-5, with 10 positions matching TRBD2. Trimming took 4 bases from V and 1 from J; bases not matched to a gene: 3. The CDR3 has 15 amino acids. CDR1 ENHRY and CDR2 SYGVKD come from the germline V gene. The CDR3 DNA reads as TGTGCCATCAGTGCAGGGACTAGCGTCCAAGAGACCCAGTACTTC. Translating it yields CAISAGTSVQETQYF.